This passage covers 4 T cell receptor beta chains from one sample sequenced in a study of cytomegalovirus exposure and HLA in healthy donors. Profiled with immunoSEQ multiplex PCR; TCRdb holds only in-frame clones, not every one. Altogether roughly 200,000 clones are present, more than 75% being singletons, with the ten largest covering less than 9.5%. Input material: PBMCs. The receptors originated from a man aged 30 to 39 in good health and CMV-seropositive.

The V and J genes are TRBV27 and TRBJ2-1; TRBD2 matches 8 bases. The CDR3 runs 16 residues. Germline assignment: CDR1 MNHEY and CDR2 SMNVEV (reference sequence). Trimming cost V 6 bases and J 6 bases; bases outside gene matches: 13. CDR3 nucleotide sequence: TGTGCCAGCAGGGCTCCCCGTTTAGCGGGACCCAATGAGCAGTTCTTC. It encodes CASRAPRLAGPNEQFF.

The V call is TRBV29-1, the J call TRBJ2-1; TRBD2 matches 9 bases. Germline V gene sequence: CDR1 SQVTM, CDR2 ANQGSEA. V trimming: 5 bases; J trimming: 8 bases; junction bases outside the gene matches: 10. The CDR3 consists of 14 residues. The CDR3 here is CSVPLRRGGDEQFF. The CDR3, as DNA: TGCAGCGTTCCATTAAGGCGGGGGGGCGATGAGCAGTTCTTC.

The table lists this clone with a few counts. The rearrangement joins TRBV7-2 to TRBJ2-5; TRBD1 matches 8 bases. From germline, CDR1 is SGHTA and CDR2 FQGNSA. V lost 3 bases to trimming and J lost 5 bases; unmatched junction nucleotides: 8. The CDR3 contains 15 residues. The CDR3 DNA is TGTGCCAGCAGCTTCGGGACAGGTTCCTTTGAGACCCAGTACTTC. Amino acid sequence: CASSFGTGSFETQYF.

The V gene is TRBV6-4, the J gene TRBJ1-2; D not resolved. Germline V gives CDR1 MRHNA, CDR2 SNTAGT. Deletions cut 8 bases from V and 3 bases from J, with 19 bases between. The CDR3 is 15 residues long. In nucleotides, the CDR3 is TGTGCCAGCCGACTCGTGCCCCCAGGATACTATGGCTACACCTTC. This encodes CASRLVPPGYYGYTF.